A single TCR beta chain is shown here with its context. This entry is derived from a study of cytomegalovirus exposure and HLA in healthy donors. Across the study: From HLA-typed donors, an early data release held approximately 85 million unique TCRs.

The PCR contained 60 Vbeta and 13 Jbeta primers. The table came from immunoSEQ multiplex PCR; TCRdb's copy has only in-frame clones and leaves some out. The sample records under 150,000 clones, over 60% being singletons. The sample taken for sequencing was PBMCs. This TCR was sampled from a woman in her twenties or thirties in good health and CMV-seronegative.

CDR3 nucleotides: TGCAGCGTTACGTTCTGGGACAGGGGGCTTGATGAGCAGTACTTC. Its protein is CSVTFWDRGLDEQYF. This chain joins TRBV29-1 and TRBJ2-7; 12 positions agree with TRBD1. CDR3 length: 15 residues. V trimming: 5 bases; J trimming: 7 bases; junction bases outside the gene matches: 12. From germline, CDR1 is SQVTM and CDR2 ANQGSEA.